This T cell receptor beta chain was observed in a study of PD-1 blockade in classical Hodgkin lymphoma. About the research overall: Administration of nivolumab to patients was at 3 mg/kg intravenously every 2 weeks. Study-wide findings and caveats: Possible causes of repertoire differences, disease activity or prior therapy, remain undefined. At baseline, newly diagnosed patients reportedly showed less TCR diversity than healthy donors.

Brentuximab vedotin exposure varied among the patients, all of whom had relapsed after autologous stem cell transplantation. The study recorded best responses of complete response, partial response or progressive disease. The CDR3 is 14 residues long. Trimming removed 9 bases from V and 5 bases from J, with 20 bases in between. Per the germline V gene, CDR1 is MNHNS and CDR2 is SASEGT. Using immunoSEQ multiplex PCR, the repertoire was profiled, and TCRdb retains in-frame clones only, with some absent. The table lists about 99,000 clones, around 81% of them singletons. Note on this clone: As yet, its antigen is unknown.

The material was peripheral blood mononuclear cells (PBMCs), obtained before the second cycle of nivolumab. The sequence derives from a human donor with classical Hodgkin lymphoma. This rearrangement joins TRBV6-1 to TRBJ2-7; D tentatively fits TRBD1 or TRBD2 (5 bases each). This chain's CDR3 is CASEILEGSHEQYF. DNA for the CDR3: TGTGCCAGTGAAATTCTCGAGGGGTCCCACGAGCAGTACTTC.